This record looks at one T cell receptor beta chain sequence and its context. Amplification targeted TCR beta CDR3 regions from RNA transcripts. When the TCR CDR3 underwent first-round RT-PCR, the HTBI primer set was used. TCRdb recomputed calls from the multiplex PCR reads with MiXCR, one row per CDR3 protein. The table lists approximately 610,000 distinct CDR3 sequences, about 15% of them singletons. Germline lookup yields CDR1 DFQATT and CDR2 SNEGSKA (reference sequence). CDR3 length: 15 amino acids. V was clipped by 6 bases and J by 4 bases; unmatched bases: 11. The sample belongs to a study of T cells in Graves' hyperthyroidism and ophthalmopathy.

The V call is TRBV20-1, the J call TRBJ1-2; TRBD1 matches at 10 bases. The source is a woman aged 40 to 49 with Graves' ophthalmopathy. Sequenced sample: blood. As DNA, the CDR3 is TGCAGTGCCTTGTCCGGGACAGGGGTCCCCTATGGCTACACCTTC. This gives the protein CSALSGTGVPYGYTF.